A single sample gave rise to the 9 T cell receptor beta chains below, sequenced in a study of blood T cell repertoires in COVID-19. This table comes from immunoSEQ multiplex PCR, and its TCRdb copy is limited to in-frame clones, with some not included. The sample lists around 140,000 clones, approximately 85% occurring once. The sample consisted of peripheral blood. These receptors came from a man aged 65 to 85 with acute or convalescent COVID-19.

In regard to this clone: Other DNA sequences in this specimen translate into the identical CDR3. This chain joins TRBV10-2 and TRBJ2-7, with D possibly being TRBD1 (5 bases). The germline V gene has CDR1 WSHSY and CDR2 SAAADI. Deletions cut 0 bases from V and 4 bases from J, with 10 bases between. The CDR3 is made up of 14 amino acids. The CDR3 DNA reads TGCGCCAGCAGTGAGTCGACGTCAGGGTACGAGCAGTACTTC. Translation: CASSESTSGYEQYF.

The chain employs TRBV28 and TRBJ1-2; no clear D gene. The germline gives CDR1 MDHEN, CDR2 SYDVKM. The ends were cut back, 6 bases at V and 0 bases at J, with 11 bases in the middle. The CDR3 is 14 amino acids. CDR3 sequence reads: CASRPYVANYGYTF. Written as DNA, the CDR3 is TGTGCCAGCAGGCCCTACGTAGCTAACTATGGCTACACCTTC.

The rearrangement uses TRBV4-2 and TRBJ1-1; D not resolved. The germline V gene encodes CDR1 LGHNA and CDR2 YNFKEQ. The CDR3 totals 14 residues. V lost 0 bases to trimming and J lost 0 bases, with 5 bases between them. Written as DNA, the CDR3 is TGTGCCAGCAGCCAAGAACACATGAACACTGAAGCTTTCTTT. This sequence encodes CASSQEHMNTEAFF.

This clone occurred a few times. The chain has TRBV30 and TRBJ2-3; 9 nucleotides line up with TRBD2. V gave up 8 bases and J gave up 1 base; unmatched junction bases: 4. Germline values: CDR1 GTSNPN, CDR2 SVGIG (reference sequence). The CDR3 runs 13 residues. CDR3: CARASGGTDTQYF. CDR3 coding DNA: TGTGCCAGGGCTAGCGGGGGCACAGATACGCAGTATTTT. Supplemented by reference TRBV30 and TRBJ2-3, the full variable domain reads SQTIHQWPATLVQPVGSPLSLECTVEGTSNPNLYWYRQAAGRGLQLLFYSVGIGQISSEVPQNLSASRPQDRQFILSSKKLLLSDSGFYLCARASGGTDTQYFGPGTRLTVL.

This chain joins TRBV6-1 and TRBJ1-1; possible D gene TRBD1, 6 bases. This CDR3 region has 12 residues. The V gene lost 5 bases and the J gene lost 6 bases, with 10 bases spanning the gap. Germline values: CDR1 MNHNS, CDR2 SASEGT. In DNA form, the CDR3 reads TGTGCCAGCAGTAGAAACAGGGCTGAAGCTTTCTTT. It encodes CASSRNRAEAFF.

The chain couples TRBV29-1 to TRBJ2-1, with a weak D call TRBD2 (6 bases). Trimming took off 7 bases at V and 9 bases at J, with 13 bases between the two ends. CDR3 length equals 11 residues. Per germline, CDR1 SQVTM and CDR2 ANQGSEA. This CDR3 reads CSAGRDGEQFF. The CDR3 DNA is TGCAGCGCCGGGCGGGATGGTGAGCAGTTCTTC.

CDR3 in DNA: TGTGCCAGCAGTTCAAGGGGGAATGAAAAACTGTTTTTT. This gives the protein CASSSRGNEKLFF. V and J are TRBV28 and TRBJ1-4; a possible D gene is TRBD1 (6 bases). CDR1 is MDHEN, CDR2 SYDVKM, per germline. The CDR3 length is 13 residues. V lost 4 bases and J lost 5, with 8 bases in between.

Only one count was recorded for this clone. This chain joins TRBV7-9 and TRBJ2-3, with TRBD2 identical over 8 bases. J was trimmed by 3 bases and V by 5 bases; bases with no gene match: 10. Per the germline V gene, CDR1 is SEHNR and CDR2 is FQNEAQ (reference sequence). CDR3 length: 16 residues. The CDR3 spells CASSALTSAITDTQYF. The DNA for the CDR3 is TGTGCCAGCAGCGCCCTGACTAGCGCCATTACAGATACGCAGTATTTT. The entire variable domain, with the rest obtained from reference TRBV7-9 and TRBJ2-3, is as follows: DTGVSQNPRHKITKRGQNVTFRCDPISEHNRLYWYRQTLGQGPEFLTYFQNEAQLEKSRLLSDRFSAERPKGSFSTLEIQRTEQGDSAMYLCASSALTSAITDTQYFGPGTRLTVL.

The chain recombines TRBV7-3 with TRBJ2-1, with TRBD1 matching over 9 bases. Trimming at V came to 1 base and at J to 8 bases, leaving 0 bases not matched to a gene. Looked up from germline, CDR1 is SGHTA and CDR2 is FQGTGA. This CDR3 has 13 residues. The CDR3 loop is CASSLRDRDEQFF. The CDR3 coding sequence is TGTGCCAGCAGCTTAAGGGACAGGGATGAGCAGTTCTTC.